This is a list of T cell receptor beta chains from one sample in a study of blood T cell repertoires in COVID-19. Repertoires were generated with immunoSEQ multiplex PCR, while TCRdb's copy carries only in-frame clones and drops some. Among approximately 21,000 clones listed, around 89% were seen once. The sequencing input was peripheral blood. The source of these receptors is a man between 65 and 85 years old with active COVID-19. The CDR3 runs from the conserved cysteine through the conserved F or W. D genes are given only for firm matches. Size is omitted from some rows. Given values are once, few, many or a class for expanded clones.

j_call: TRBJ2-7
d_call: TRBD1
v_call: TRBV2
clone_size: NA
cdr3_length: 16
cdr3_aa: CASRRRTGTGSYEQYF
cdr3_nt: TGTGCCAGCAGGCGACGAACCGGGACAGGGTCCTACGAGCAGTACTTC

j_call: TRBJ2-1
d_call: TRBD2
v_call: TRBV28
clone_size: NA
cdr3_length: 14
cdr3_aa: CASSRLAGVGEQFF
cdr3_nt: TGTGCCAGCAGCCGACTAGCGGGAGTCGGTGAGCAGTTCTTC

j_call: TRBJ2-2
d_call: TRBD2
v_call: TRBV5-1
clone_size: few
cdr3_length: 16
cdr3_aa: CASSRGTSGNTGELFF
cdr3_nt: TGCGCCAGCAGCCGGGGGACTAGCGGCAACACCGGGGAGCTGTTTTTT

j_call: TRBJ2-1
d_call: TRBD2
v_call: TRBV3-1/TRBV3-2
clone_size: NA
cdr3_length: 16
cdr3_aa: CASSQDGLAGYNEQFF
cdr3_nt: TGTGCCAGCAGCCAAGATGGACTAGCGGGCTACAATGAGCAGTTCTTC

j_call: TRBJ2-3
d_call: NA
v_call: TRBV7-9
clone_size: NA
cdr3_length: 14
cdr3_aa: CASSLEGSTDTQYF
cdr3_nt: TGTGCCAGCAGCTTGGAGGGGAGCACAGATACGCAGTATTTT

j_call: TRBJ1-5
d_call: TRBD1
v_call: TRBV10-2
clone_size: NA
cdr3_length: 18
cdr3_aa: CASSESETGTGSNQPQHF
cdr3_nt: TGCGCCAGCAGTGAGTCCGAAACCGGGACAGGGAGCAATCAGCCCCAGCATTTT

j_call: TRBJ1-2
d_call: NA
v_call: TRBV7-8
clone_size: once
cdr3_length: 14
cdr3_aa: CASSLEAQTGFYTF
cdr3_nt: TGTGCCAGCAGCTTAGAGGCCCAAACGGGGTTCTACACCTTC

j_call: TRBJ2-1
d_call: TRBD2
v_call: TRBV4-2
clone_size: NA
cdr3_length: 16
cdr3_aa: CASSQDLAGGRDEQFF
cdr3_nt: TGTGCCAGCAGCCAAGATCTAGCGGGGGGGCGGGATGAGCAGTTCTTC

j_call: TRBJ2-7
d_call: NA
v_call: TRBV21-1
clone_size: few
cdr3_length: 15
cdr3_aa: CASSKIPDSPYEQYF
cdr3_nt: TGTGCCAGCAGCAAAATCCCCGACAGTCCCTACGAGCAGTACTTC

j_call: TRBJ2-7
d_call: NA
v_call: TRBV10-2
clone_size: NA
cdr3_length: 13
cdr3_aa: CASSDPRQVNGYF
cdr3_nt: TGCGCCAGCAGTGATCCTCGGCAGGTTAACGGGTACTTC

j_call: TRBJ1-1
d_call: NA
v_call: TRBV11-3
clone_size: NA
cdr3_length: 13
cdr3_aa: CASSLVYGTEAFF
cdr3_nt: TGTGCCAGCAGCTTAGTTTACGGCACTGAAGCTTTCTTT

j_call: TRBJ2-5
d_call: TRBD1
v_call: TRBV9
clone_size: NA
cdr3_length: 16
cdr3_aa: CASSAPLGTGKETQYF
cdr3_nt: TGTGCCAGCAGCGCTCCCCTAGGGACAGGGAAAGAGACCCAGTACTTC

j_call: TRBJ2-1
d_call: TRBD2
v_call: TRBV7-9
clone_size: NA
cdr3_length: 19
cdr3_aa: CASRSLGTSGGSSYNEQFF
cdr3_nt: TGTGCCAGCCGCTCCTTAGGGACTAGCGGGGGTAGCTCCTACAATGAGCAGTTCTTC

j_call: TRBJ2-3
d_call: NA
v_call: TRBV5-1
clone_size: NA
cdr3_length: 17
cdr3_aa: CASSLEGREPNTDTQYF
cdr3_nt: TGCGCCAGCAGCTTGGAAGGACGGGAGCCCAACACAGATACGCAGTATTTT

j_call: TRBJ2-2
d_call: NA
v_call: TRBV6-4
clone_size: few
cdr3_length: 14
cdr3_aa: CASVASPGTGELFF
cdr3_nt: TGTGCCAGCGTCGCATCCCCCGGCACCGGGGAGCTGTTTTTT

j_call: TRBJ2-7
d_call: NA
v_call: TRBV3-1/TRBV3-2
clone_size: once
cdr3_length: 15
cdr3_aa: CASSQPGSGTYEQYF
cdr3_nt: TGTGCCAGCAGCCAACCCGGGTCAGGGACCTACGAGCAGTACTTC

j_call: TRBJ2-1
d_call: NA
v_call: TRBV7-9
clone_size: NA
cdr3_length: 15
cdr3_aa: CASSYAGISSNEKFF
cdr3_nt: TGTGCCAGCAGCTACGCAGGGATTTCGAGTAATGAGAAGTTCTTC

j_call: TRBJ2-2
d_call: NA
v_call: TRBV7-2
clone_size: NA
cdr3_length: 19
cdr3_aa: CASSLAPTTGTPNTGELFF
cdr3_nt: TGTGCCAGCAGCTTAGCTCCCACCACCGGGACACCGAACACCGGGGAGCTGTTTTTT

j_call: TRBJ1-6
d_call: NA
v_call: TRBV9
clone_size: NA
cdr3_length: 15
cdr3_aa: CASSRLRQDNSPLHF
cdr3_nt: TGTGCCAGCAGTCGTCTCCGACAGGATAATTCACCCCTCCACTTT

j_call: TRBJ1-1
d_call: NA
v_call: TRBV27
clone_size: NA
cdr3_length: 14
cdr3_aa: CASSWQGANTEAFF
cdr3_nt: TGTGCCAGCAGTTGGCAGGGCGCGAACACTGAAGCTTTCTTT

j_call: TRBJ1-6
d_call: TRBD1
v_call: TRBV7-2
clone_size: few
cdr3_length: 17
cdr3_aa: CASSLGFDRVHNSPLHF
cdr3_nt: TGTGCCAGCAGCTTAGGCTTCGACAGGGTTCATAATTCACCCCTCCACTTT

j_call: TRBJ1-3
d_call: NA
v_call: TRBV7-7
clone_size: NA
cdr3_length: 15
cdr3_aa: CASSSRGASGNTIYF
cdr3_nt: TGTGCTAGCAGCTCACGCGGGGCCTCTGGAAACACCATATATTTT

j_call: TRBJ2-3
d_call: TRBD2
v_call: TRBV27
clone_size: NA
cdr3_length: 17
cdr3_aa: CASSFISAGGPTDTQYF
cdr3_nt: TGTGCCAGCAGTTTCATATCCGCGGGGGGGCCTACAGATACGCAGTATTTT

j_call: TRBJ1-2
d_call: TRBD1
v_call: TRBV19
clone_size: NA
cdr3_length: 13
cdr3_aa: CASSKGQYYGYTF
cdr3_nt: TGTGCCAGTAGTAAGGGACAGTACTATGGCTACACCTTC

j_call: TRBJ2-3
d_call: NA
v_call: TRBV2
clone_size: NA
cdr3_length: 13
cdr3_aa: CASSLRGGDTQYF
cdr3_nt: TGTGCCAGCAGTTTACGGGGTGGAGATACGCAGTATTTT

j_call: TRBJ2-1
d_call: TRBD1
v_call: TRBV9
clone_size: NA
cdr3_length: 15
cdr3_aa: CASSAGQGAGNEQFF
cdr3_nt: TGTGCCAGCAGCGCTGGACAGGGTGCCGGAAATGAGCAGTTCTTC

j_call: TRBJ2-7
d_call: TRBD1
v_call: TRBV10-2
clone_size: NA
cdr3_length: 17
cdr3_aa: CASSQTFRGRGSHEQYF
cdr3_nt: TGCGCCAGCAGTCAAACCTTCAGGGGGAGAGGATCCCACGAGCAGTACTTC

j_call: TRBJ2-7
d_call: NA
v_call: TRBV11-3
clone_size: NA
cdr3_length: 14
cdr3_aa: CASSLDGTSYEQYF
cdr3_nt: TGTGCCAGCAGCTTAGATGGCACCTCCTACGAGCAGTACTTC

j_call: TRBJ2-2
d_call: NA
v_call: TRBV19
clone_size: few
cdr3_length: 13
cdr3_aa: CASSTGISGELFF
cdr3_nt: TGTGCCAGTAGCACAGGGATATCCGGGGAGCTGTTTTTT

j_call: TRBJ1-2
d_call: NA
v_call: TRBV2
clone_size: NA
cdr3_length: 12
cdr3_aa: CASRGGTYGYTF
cdr3_nt: TGTGCCAGCAGGGGAGGGACCTATGGCTACACCTTC

j_call: TRBJ1-4
d_call: NA
v_call: TRBV5-4
clone_size: NA
cdr3_length: 14
cdr3_aa: CASSPGATNEKLFF
cdr3_nt: TGTGCCAGCAGCCCGGGGGCAACTAATGAAAAACTGTTTTTT

j_call: TRBJ2-1
d_call: TRBD2
v_call: TRBV28
clone_size: NA
cdr3_length: 16
cdr3_aa: CASSPGGASPYNEQFF
cdr3_nt: TGTGCCAGCAGTCCCGGGGGGGCGTCGCCCTACAATGAGCAGTTCTTC

j_call: TRBJ2-7
d_call: TRBD1
v_call: TRBV3-1/TRBV3-2
clone_size: NA
cdr3_length: 14
cdr3_aa: CASSLGQVTDEQYF
cdr3_nt: TGTGCCAGCAGCCTGGGACAGGTAACCGACGAGCAGTACTTC

j_call: TRBJ2-7
d_call: NA
v_call: TRBV30
clone_size: once
cdr3_length: 12
cdr3_aa: CAWTGEGYEQYF
cdr3_nt: TGTGCCTGGACAGGGGAGGGCTACGAGCAGTACTTC